These 14 T cell receptor beta chains share one sample of origin, sequenced in a study of T-cell reconstitution after alpha-beta-depleted transplantation in children. Construction of the TCRbeta library involved unique molecular identifiers. MiXCR was run by TCRdb on the PCR reads, yielding one entry per CDR3 protein. In the table there are approximately 500,000 distinct CDR3 sequences, approximately 30% of which are singletons. Sequencing used PBMCs, obtained before TCRalphabeta/CD19-depleted stem cell transplant. The origin of the receptors is a boy less than two years old with Wiskott-Aldrich syndrome, due to receive a stem cell transplant.

This chain joins TRBV18 and TRBJ2-1; 9 positions agree with TRBD2. CDR1 and CDR2 (germline): KGHSH, LQKENI. The CDR3 length is 17 residues. Trimming at V came to 2 bases and at J to 2 bases, leaving 7 bases not matched to a gene. CDR3 amino acids: CASSPGPSGTTYNEQFF. The CDR3 coding sequence is TGTGCCAGCTCACCAGGCCCTAGCGGGACCACCTACAATGAGCAGTTCTTC.

The sample holds a few counts of this clonotype. The rearrangement joins TRBV20-1 to TRBJ2-5; D may correspond to TRBD1 or TRBD2 (5 bases each). Germline loops: CDR1 DFQATT, CDR2 SNEGSKA (reference sequence). The CDR3 length is 15 residues. V lost 0 bases to trimming and J lost 5 bases, with 16 bases between them. The DNA for the CDR3 is TGCAGTGCTAGAGAGGTTAGGGGAGTCTGGGAGACCCAGTACTTC. Amino acid sequence: CSAREVRGVWETQYF.

This clonotype was counted between two and nine times. V is TRBV5-1 and J is TRBJ2-3; unclear D gene. The CDR3 totals 16 residues. V was clipped by 4 bases and J by 1 base, with 16 bases between them. Per the germline V gene, CDR1 is SGHRS and CDR2 is YFSETQ. This chain's CDR3 is CASSPPLKAGTDTQYF. CDR3 in DNA: TGCGCCAGCAGCCCCCCTTTAAAGGCTGGCACAGATACGCAGTATTTT.

The chain carries TRBV5-1 and TRBJ2-3, with 8 bases fitting TRBD1. The ends lost 4 bases at V and 6 bases at J; junction bases unmatched: 4. The CDR3 length is 13 residues. Germline CDR1 and CDR2: SGHRS and YFSETQ. CDR3 sequence (DNA): TGCGCCAGCAGCGCCAGACAGGGGGATACGCAGTATTTT. Translation gives CASSARQGDTQYF.

CDR3 sequence: CASSPLKETQYF. The CDR3, as DNA: TGTGCCAGCTCCCCCCTCAAAGAGACCCAGTACTTC. The V call is TRBV18, the J call TRBJ2-5, with D unresolved. The germline V gene has CDR1 KGHSH and CDR2 LQKENI. This CDR3 is 12 amino acids long. Deletions cut 6 bases from V and 3 bases from J, with 8 bases between.

The V gene is TRBV5-1, the J gene TRBJ1-3; D not resolved. Trimming took off 0 bases at V and 0 bases at J, with 10 bases between the two ends. Germline CDR1 and CDR2: SGHRS and YFSETQ. The CDR3 runs 16 residues. The CDR3 here is CASSLAGAYSGNTIYF. CDR3 nucleotide sequence: TGCGCCAGCAGCTTGGCCGGTGCCTACTCTGGAAACACCATATATTTT.

This chain joins TRBV6-1 and TRBJ2-7, with a tentative D call TRBD1 (5 bases). Germline V gene lookup returns CDR1 MNHNS and CDR2 SASEGT. The CDR3 consists of 14 residues. Trimming took off 6 bases at V and 2 bases at J, with 14 bases between the two ends. The CDR3 region has the DNA TGTGCCAGCAGCCCTACGACAGAGACCTACGAGCAGTACTTC. Translation: CASSPTTETYEQYF.

This clonotype was recorded at least ten times. The chain links TRBV6-5 to TRBJ1-1; D is possibly TRBD1 (5 bases). The CDR3 has 11 amino acids. Germline CDR1 reads MNHEY; CDR2 reads SVGAGI. Trimming shortened V by 5 bases and J by 5 bases, and 6 bases separated the two germline ends. CDR3 sequence reads: CASSGGTEAFF. The CDR3 DNA follows: TGTGCCAGCAGTGGGGGGACTGAAGCTTTCTTT.

This clonotype has only a few counts. The chain combines TRBV6-1 with TRBJ1-1; D is possibly TRBD1 (5 bases). V lost 3 bases to trimming and J lost 0 bases, with 11 bases between them. The CDR3 runs to 15 residues. Germline CDR1 and CDR2: MNHNS and SASEGT. CDR3 in amino acids: CASSEYLGVNTEAFF. The CDR3 DNA is TGTGCCAGCAGTGAGTACCTGGGGGTGAACACTGAAGCTTTCTTT.

This clonotype was counted only a few times. This rearrangement joins TRBV6-1 to TRBJ2-7; TRBD2 aligns across 9 bases. CDR3 length equals 13 residues. CDR1 is MNHNS and CDR2 is SASEGT in the germline V gene. The V gene end was trimmed by 8 bases and the J gene end by 4 bases; junction bases not matched to a gene: 6. CDR3 sequence: CASGGLAPYEQYF. In DNA, the CDR3 is TGTGCCAGCGGGGGACTAGCACCATACGAGCAGTACTTC.

This clonotype was observed a handful of times. The chain carries TRBV5-1 and TRBJ2-1; TRBD2 matches 11 bases. This CDR3 spans 16 amino acids. Trimming at V came to 0 bases and at J to 4 bases, leaving 3 bases not matched to a gene. Germline V lookup: CDR1 SGHRS, CDR2 YFSETQ. This chain's CDR3 is CASSLGSGREYNEQFF. CDR3 coding DNA: TGCGCCAGCAGCTTGGGTAGCGGGAGGGAGTACAATGAGCAGTTCTTC.

The V gene is TRBV3-1, the J gene TRBJ1-1, with a possible D match to TRBD1 (6 bases). The V end was cut by 8 bases, the J end by 6 bases, with 10 bases between. This CDR3 spans 11 amino acids. The germline CDR1 and CDR2 sequences are LGHDT and YNNKEL (reference sequence). CDR3 DNA: TGTGCCAGCCGAGGGGGGCCTGAAGCTTTCTTT. Its protein product is CASRGGPEAFF. Supplemented by reference TRBV3-1 and TRBJ1-1, the full variable domain reads DTAVSQTPKYLVTQMGNDKSIKCEQNLGHDTMYWYKQDSKKFLKIMFSYNNKELIINETVPNRFSPKSPDKAHLNLHINSLELGDSAVYFCASRGGPEAFFGQGTRLTVV.

Many counts were recorded for this clonotype. The genes are TRBV5-1 and TRBJ2-1, with 8 bases lining up with TRBD2. The CDR3 runs to 15 residues. Trimming at V came to 0 bases and at J to 6 bases, leaving 5 bases not matched to a gene. The germline gives CDR1 SGHRS, CDR2 YFSETQ. The CDR3 reads CASSLASGHINEQFF. The CDR3 DNA reads as TGCGCCAGCAGCTTGGCTAGCGGGCACATCAATGAGCAGTTCTTC.

In its sample, this clonotype was seen a few times. The rearrangement uses TRBV18 and TRBJ1-1; D is ambiguous. Germline V gene lookup returns CDR1 KGHSH and CDR2 LQKENI. V lost 2 bases, J lost 3 bases, and 7 bases lay in between. The CDR3 is 13 amino acids. CDR3 coding DNA: TGTGCCAGCTCACCAGCCCAGCACACTGAAGCTTTCTTT. Its translation is CASSPAQHTEAFF.